This T cell receptor (beta chain) was identified during a study of blood T cell repertoires in COVID-19. On the study more broadly: Samples taken during acute and convalescent COVID-19 were collected in the United States, Italy and Spain. Sources were T cells, B-cell-depleted T cells, or PBMCs; the material itself was cDNA or gDNA.

V was cut by 1 base and J by 5 bases, with 22 bases left in between. The CDR3 runs 18 residues. CDR1 and CDR2 from the germline V gene are SGHTA and FQGNSA. Measured with immunoSEQ multiplex PCR; TCRdb has only the in-frame clones, and not every one. The sample contains about 110,000 clones, 85% of which appear only once. This chain uses TRBV7-2 with TRBJ2-3, with D hard to call. The source of this sequence is a human donor in a cohort sampled during active COVID-19. Sequencing was performed on peripheral blood. The CDR3 loop is CASSLVVGRSPGVDTQYF. CDR3 sequence (DNA): TGTGCCAGCAGCTTAGTGGTAGGAAGGTCCCCAGGTGTAGATACGCAGTATTTT.